This passage covers 3 T cell receptor beta chains from one sample sequenced in a study of T cells in localized non-small cell lung cancer (TCRdb year 2020). The library came from the immunoSEQ multiplex PCR assay. TCRdb mirrors the immuneACCESS table, restricted to in-frame sequences. Some clones are absent from its copies; in checked studies, under half trace to an unresolved V gene, and the reason for the others is unknown. The sample records about 130,000 clones, 89% of which are singletons. The ten top clones hold 1.7% of the sample. The specimen comprised peripheral blood, sampled before any cancer treatment. Source of these receptors: an older female donor with stage I lung adenocarcinoma.

J is TRBJ1-1 and V is TRBV19, with no clear D. Germline V gene data show CDR1 as LNHDA and CDR2 as SQIVND (reference sequence). With 7 bases removed from V and 1 base from J, the gap between germline ends came to 10 bases. The CDR3 extends over 13 amino acids. DNA for the CDR3: TGTGCCAGTACCCCAACACCGAACACTGAAGCTTTCTTT. Residues: CASTPTPNTEAFF.

The chain uses TRBV5-6 and TRBJ2-2, with a tentative D call TRBD2 (5 bases). Germline V gives CDR1 SGHDT, CDR2 YYEEEE. V was cut by 3 bases and J by 5 bases, with 11 bases left in between. This CDR3 has 14 amino acids. CDR3 loop: CASSWKLDTGELFF. Here the CDR3 DNA reads TGTGCCAGCAGCTGGAAACTAGATACCGGGGAGCTGTTTTTT.

The J gene is TRBJ2-1, the V gene TRBV5-1; D may be TRBD1 (5 bases). V dropped 0 bases and J dropped 2 bases, with 9 bases sitting between them. Per the germline V gene, CDR1 is SGHRS and CDR2 is YFSETQ. The length of the CDR3 is 15 residues. The CDR3 protein is CASSLVLGPYNEQFF. In DNA, the CDR3 is TGCGCCAGCAGCTTGGTCCTGGGGCCCTACAATGAGCAGTTCTTC.